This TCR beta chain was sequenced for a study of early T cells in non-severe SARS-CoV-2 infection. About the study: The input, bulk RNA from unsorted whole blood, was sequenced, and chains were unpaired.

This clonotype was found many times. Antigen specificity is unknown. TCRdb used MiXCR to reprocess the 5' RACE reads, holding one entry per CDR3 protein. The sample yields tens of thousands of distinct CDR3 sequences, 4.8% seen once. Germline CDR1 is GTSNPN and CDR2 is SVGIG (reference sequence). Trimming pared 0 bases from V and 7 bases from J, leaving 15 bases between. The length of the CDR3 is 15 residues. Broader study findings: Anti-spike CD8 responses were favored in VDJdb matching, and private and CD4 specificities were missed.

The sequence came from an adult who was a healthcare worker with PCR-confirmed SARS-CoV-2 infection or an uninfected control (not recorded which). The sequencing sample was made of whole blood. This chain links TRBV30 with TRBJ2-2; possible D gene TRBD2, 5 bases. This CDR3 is CAWSVGRLAIGELFF. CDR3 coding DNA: TGTGCCTGGAGTGTAGGTCGGCTAGCAATCGGGGAGCTGTTTTTT.